The sequence of this T cell receptor (beta chain) was determined in a study of blood T cell repertoires in COVID-19. At the level of the study: PBMCs, B-cell-depleted T cells, or T cells were the source of the cDNA or gDNA that made up the material.

The V gene lost 6 bases and the J gene lost 0 bases, with 12 bases spanning the gap. CDR1 and CDR2 (germline): KGHSH, LQKENI. CDR3 length: 16 amino acids. Per the original data handling: Reference gene primer amplification gave nucleated cell count estimates. Libraries were prepared by immunoSEQ multiplex PCR; TCRdb keeps only in-frame clonotypes and omits some of them. That table is the source of V, J and clone size, and D and trimming were worked out from the DNA. The top ten clones hold roughly 5% of a sample with over 50,000 clones, roughly 80% of them seen once. The sequence was obtained from a man between 70 and 80 years old with acute or convalescent COVID-19. This chain connects TRBV18 to TRBJ2-6; D is ambiguous. Sequenced: peripheral blood. CDR3 region: CASSSTPPSGANVLTF. The CDR3 nucleotides read TGTGCCAGCTCCTCGACACCCCCCTCTGGGGCCAACGTCCTGACTTTC.